The present T cell receptor beta chain was sequenced within a study of cytomegalovirus exposure and HLA in healthy donors. Study-level information: Earlier results showed 90 million to 120 million unique TCR beta sequences derived from roughly 180 million T cells.

Overall study findings and caveats: The investigators catalogued 150 or so TCR beta chains as cytomegalovirus-associated. Of the V segments, some could not be distinguished, including TRBV6-2 and TRBV6-3, and were excluded.

Germline V lookup: CDR1 GTSNPN, CDR2 SVGIG (reference sequence). The CDR3 runs to 16 residues. J lost 1 base, V lost 3 bases, and 7 bases had no gene match. The PCR made use of 60 Vbeta and 13 Jbeta primers. Assay: immunoSEQ multiplex PCR; the TCRdb copy retains only in-frame clones and omits some. The sample records around 130,000 clones, roughly 87% being singletons. Worth noting for this clone: The antigen is unknown.

This clonotype was obtained from a young woman in good health and CMV-seronegative. This chain joins TRBV30 and TRBJ2-7; 12 positions match TRBD2. The source material was PBMCs. CDR3 in DNA: TGTGCCTGGAGATTACTAGCGGGGGGTTCGTCCTACGAGCAGTACTTC. Translated, it gives CAWRLLAGGSSYEQYF.